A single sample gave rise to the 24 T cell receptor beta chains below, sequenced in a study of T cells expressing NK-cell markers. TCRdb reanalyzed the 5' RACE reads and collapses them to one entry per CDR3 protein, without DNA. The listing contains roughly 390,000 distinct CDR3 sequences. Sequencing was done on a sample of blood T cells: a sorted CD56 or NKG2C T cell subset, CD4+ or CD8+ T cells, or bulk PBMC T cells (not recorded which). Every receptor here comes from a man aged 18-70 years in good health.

The CDR3 region is CASSEAGGPYGYTF. The chain recombines TRBV6-1 with TRBJ1-2. Germline CDR1 reads MNHNS; CDR2 reads SASEGT. The CDR3 has 14 residues.

The CDR3 spells CASWDLAGSSYNEQFF. The chain combines TRBV5-1 with TRBJ2-1; TCRdb names TRBD2, which stays unverified in the absence of DNA. This CDR3 region has 16 residues. Germline V lookup: CDR1 SGHRS, CDR2 YFSETQ.

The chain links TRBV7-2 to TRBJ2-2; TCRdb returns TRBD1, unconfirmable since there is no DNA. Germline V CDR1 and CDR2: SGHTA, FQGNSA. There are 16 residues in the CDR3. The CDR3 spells CASRPGTGVRTGELFF. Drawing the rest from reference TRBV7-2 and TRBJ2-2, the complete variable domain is GAGVSQSPSNKVTEKGKDVELRCDPISGHTALYWYRQSLGQGLEFLIYFQGNSAPDKSGLPSDRFSAERTGGSVSTLTIQRTQQEDSAVYLCASRPGTGVRTGELFFGEGSRLTVL.

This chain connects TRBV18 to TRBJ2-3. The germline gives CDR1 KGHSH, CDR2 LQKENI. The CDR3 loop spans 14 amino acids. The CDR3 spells CASSPRGERDTQYF.

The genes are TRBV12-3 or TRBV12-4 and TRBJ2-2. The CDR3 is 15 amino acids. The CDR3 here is CASRAMAANTGELFF.

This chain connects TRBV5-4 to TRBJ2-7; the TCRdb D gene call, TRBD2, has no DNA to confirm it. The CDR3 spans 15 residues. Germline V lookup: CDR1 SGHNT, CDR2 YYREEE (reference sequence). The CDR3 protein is CASSAGTSGPYEQYF.

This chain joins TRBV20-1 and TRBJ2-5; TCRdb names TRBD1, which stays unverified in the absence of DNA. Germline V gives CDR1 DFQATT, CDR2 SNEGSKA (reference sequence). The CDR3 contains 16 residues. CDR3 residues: CSAMNPGQGASETQYF.

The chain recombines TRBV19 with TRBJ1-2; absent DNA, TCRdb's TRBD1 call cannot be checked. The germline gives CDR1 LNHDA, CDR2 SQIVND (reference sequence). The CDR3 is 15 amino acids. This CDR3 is CASRPQGQANYGYTF.

This CDR3 is CASSPLLMRGRTYEQYF. J is TRBJ2-7 and V is TRBV12-3 or TRBV12-4; TCRdb lists TRBD1, though no DNA is available to test this call. This CDR3 spans 17 amino acids.

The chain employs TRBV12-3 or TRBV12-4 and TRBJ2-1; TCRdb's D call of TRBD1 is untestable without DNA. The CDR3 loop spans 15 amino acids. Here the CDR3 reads CAIPRGGGLGNEQFF.

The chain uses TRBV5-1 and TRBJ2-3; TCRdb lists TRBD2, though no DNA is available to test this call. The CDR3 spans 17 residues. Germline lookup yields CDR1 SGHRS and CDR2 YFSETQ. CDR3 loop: CASSEETSGGLPDTQYF.

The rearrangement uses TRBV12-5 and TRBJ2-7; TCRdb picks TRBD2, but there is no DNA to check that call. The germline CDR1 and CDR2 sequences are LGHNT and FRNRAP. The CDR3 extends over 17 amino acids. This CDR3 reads CASGLVRLAGATYEQYF.

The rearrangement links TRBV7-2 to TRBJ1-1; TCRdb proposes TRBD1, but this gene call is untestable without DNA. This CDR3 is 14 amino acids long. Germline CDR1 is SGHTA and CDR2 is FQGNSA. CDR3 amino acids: CASSFAQGDTEAFF.

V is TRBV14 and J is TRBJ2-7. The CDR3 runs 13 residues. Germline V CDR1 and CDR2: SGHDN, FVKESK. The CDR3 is CASRSQISYEQYF. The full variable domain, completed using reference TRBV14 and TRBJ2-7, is EAGVTQFPSHSVIEKGQTVTLRCDPISGHDNLYWYRRVMGKEIKFLLHFVKESKQDESGMPNNRFLAERTGGTYSTLKVQPAELEDSGVYFCASRSQISYEQYFGPGTRLTVT.

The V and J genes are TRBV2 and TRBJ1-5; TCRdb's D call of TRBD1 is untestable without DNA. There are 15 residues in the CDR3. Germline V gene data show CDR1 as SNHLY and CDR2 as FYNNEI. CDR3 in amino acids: CASRRDRGGRQPQHF.

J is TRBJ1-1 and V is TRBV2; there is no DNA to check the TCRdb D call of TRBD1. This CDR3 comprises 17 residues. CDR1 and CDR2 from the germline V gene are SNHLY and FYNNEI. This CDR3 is CASKGSVQGQGNTEAFF.

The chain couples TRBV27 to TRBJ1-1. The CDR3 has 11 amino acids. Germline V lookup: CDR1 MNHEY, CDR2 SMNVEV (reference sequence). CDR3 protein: CASSLAGEAFF.

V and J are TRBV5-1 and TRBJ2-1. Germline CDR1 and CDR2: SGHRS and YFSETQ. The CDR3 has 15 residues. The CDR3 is CASGPTLESYNEQFF.

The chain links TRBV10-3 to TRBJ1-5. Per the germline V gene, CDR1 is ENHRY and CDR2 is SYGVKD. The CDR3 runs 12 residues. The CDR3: CAISPGNQPQHF.

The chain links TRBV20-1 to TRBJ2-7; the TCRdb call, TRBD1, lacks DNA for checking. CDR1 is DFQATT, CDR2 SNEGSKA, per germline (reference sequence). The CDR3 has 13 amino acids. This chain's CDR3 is CSARDGGKYEQYF.

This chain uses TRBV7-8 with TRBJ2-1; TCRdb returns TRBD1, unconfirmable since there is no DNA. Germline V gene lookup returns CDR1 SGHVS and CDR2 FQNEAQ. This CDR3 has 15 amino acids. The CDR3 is CASSRGATGGDEQFF.

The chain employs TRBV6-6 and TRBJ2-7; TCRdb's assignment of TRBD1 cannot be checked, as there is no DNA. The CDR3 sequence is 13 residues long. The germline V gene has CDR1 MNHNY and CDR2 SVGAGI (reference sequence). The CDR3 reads CASSYAQGYEQYF.

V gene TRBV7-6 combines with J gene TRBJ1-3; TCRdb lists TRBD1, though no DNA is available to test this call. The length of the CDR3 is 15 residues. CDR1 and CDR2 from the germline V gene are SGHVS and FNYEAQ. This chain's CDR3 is CASSPTATSGNTIYF.

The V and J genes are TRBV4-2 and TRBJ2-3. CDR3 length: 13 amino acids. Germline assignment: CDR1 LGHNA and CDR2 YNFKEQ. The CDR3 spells CASRQTVTDTQYF.